This T cell receptor (beta chain) was retrieved from a study of T-cell reconstitution after alpha-beta-depleted transplantation in children. Study results and limitations: Surviving recipient T cells and thymic progenitors accounted for the high day-60 TCRbeta diversity observed in some patients. From newly produced T cells came most of the T-cell counts and diversity one year after transplant. After transplant, at about two months, alpha-beta T cells were reportedly derived from several hundred expanded graft clones.

In the case of this clonotype: Its antigen is currently unknown.

The CDR3 covers 12 residues. V lost 4 bases to trimming and J lost 8 bases, with 11 bases between them. Germline lookup yields CDR1 SQVTM and CDR2 ANQGSEA. The authors prepared the TCRbeta library with unique molecular identifiers. TCRdb re-called the PCR reads through MiXCR, storing one row per CDR3 protein. Of 250,000 to 400,000 distinct CDR3 sequences in the sample, approximately 20% are singletons; the top ten hold 9.5% to 12%. The rearrangement links TRBV29-1 to TRBJ1-4, with D maybe TRBD1 (5 bases). The source was PBMCs, mostly from graft donor cells, collected 180 days after TCRalphabeta/CD19-depleted stem cell transplant. The TCR comes from a male patient younger than 18 who had a stem cell transplant for acute lymphoblastic leukemia, so the T cells may come from the graft donor. In DNA, the CDR3 is TGCAGCGTTGGAGGGGTGGCCGAAAAACTGTTTTTT. This gives the protein CSVGGVAEKLFF.